These 27 T cell receptor beta chains were all obtained from the same sample, sequenced in a study of blood T cell repertoires in COVID-19. Generated by immunoSEQ multiplex PCR, the TCRdb table keeps only in-frame clones and is missing some. The sample has around 140,000 clones, roughly four fifths seen once. The material sequenced was peripheral blood. All receptors come from a human donor with acute or convalescent COVID-19. The donor label of this sample is uncertain.

V usage is TRBV30 and J usage is TRBJ1-3; no clear D gene. The CDR3 contains 12 residues. Germline assignment: CDR1 GTSNPN and CDR2 SVGIG (reference sequence). V shed 7 bases and J shed 3 bases, with 10 bases lying between them. The CDR3 DNA sequence: TGTGCCTCCTATCAATTTGGAAACACCATATATTTT. It translates to CASYQFGNTIYF.

J is TRBJ1-2 and V is TRBV9; D gene ambiguous. CDR1 and CDR2 (germline): SGDLS, YYNGEE. The CDR3 runs to 14 residues. The V and J ends lost 5 bases and 0 bases respectively, with 11 bases between them. The CDR3 bases are TGTGCCAGCAGTTTCGGGGAAGCTAACTATGGCTACACCTTC. It yields the protein CASSFGEANYGYTF. Drawing the rest from reference TRBV9 and TRBJ1-2, the complete variable domain is DSGVTQTPKHLITATGQRVTLRCSPRSGDLSVYWYQQSLDQGLQFLIQYYNGEERAKGNILERFSAQQFPDLHSELNLSSLELGDSALYFCASSFGEANYGYTFGSGTRLTVV.

The V call is TRBV6-5, the J call TRBJ2-2; TRBD1 might be the D (6 bases). This CDR3 has 15 residues. Trimming stripped 6 bases from V and 1 base from J, with 12 bases between. Germline V gene sequence: CDR1 MNHEY, CDR2 SVGAGI. CDR3 bases: TGTGCCAGCAGACGACAGGCACAGAACACCGGGGAGCTGTTTTTT. As protein: CASRRQAQNTGELFF.

This clone appeared once. V and J are TRBV30 and TRBJ1-3; D is unclear. The length of the CDR3 is 13 residues. The germline CDR1 and CDR2 sequences are GTSNPN and SVGIG (reference sequence). V shed 2 bases and J shed 1 base, with 6 bases lying between them. The CDR3 DNA reads as TGTGCCTGGAGTCAAATTTCTGGAAACACCATATATTTT. Residues: CAWSQISGNTIYF.

The gene calls are TRBV5-4 and TRBJ2-1; 14 bases agree with TRBD2. Germline assignment: CDR1 SGHNT and CDR2 YYREEE (reference sequence). This CDR3 spans 15 amino acids. The V gene end was trimmed by 3 bases and the J gene end by 12 bases; junction bases not matched to a gene: 8. CDR3 nucleotide sequence: TGTGCCAGCAGCTCGCCCGGGACTAGCGGGGGCCGGCAGTTCTTC. Translation gives CASSSPGTSGGRQFF.

The chain links TRBV18 to TRBJ1-1; 7 bases are a match to TRBD1. V was pared by 6 bases and J by 4 bases, with 14 bases of the junction left unmatched. The CDR3 is made up of 16 amino acids. Germline-derived CDR1 and CDR2 are KGHSH and LQKENI. DNA of the CDR3: TGTGCCAGCTCGCCCAGTGGAGGAGGGGGCGGCACTGAAGCTTTCTTT. As protein: CASSPSGGGGGTEAFF.

The chain is built from TRBV14 and TRBJ2-5, with 9 bases identical to TRBD1. The germline gives CDR1 SGHDN, CDR2 FVKESK. The V and J ends lost 0 bases and 4 bases, in that order; junction bases with no gene match: 6. The CDR3 totals 16 residues. The CDR3 reads CASSQEPGQGVETQYF. CDR3 sequence (DNA): TGTGCCAGCAGCCAAGAGCCGGGACAGGGTGTAGAGACCCAGTACTTC.

The chain links TRBV11-2 to TRBJ1-3; 8 positions agree with TRBD1. This CDR3 region has 14 residues. CDR1 and CDR2 (germline): SGHAT, FQNNGV. With 6 bases clipped from V and 4 bases from J, the junction kept 5 bases outside the gene matches. CDR3: CASRGQGAGNTIYF. In DNA form, the CDR3 reads TGTGCCAGCAGAGGACAGGGTGCAGGAAACACCATATATTTT.

Regarding this clone: The sample has other DNA sequences that encode this CDR3 too. The V and J genes are TRBV5-1 and TRBJ2-5; a possible D gene is TRBD1 (5 bases). The V end lost 0 bases, the J end lost 2 bases, and 8 bases lay between the germline ends. Looked up from germline, CDR1 is SGHRS and CDR2 is YFSETQ. The CDR3 sequence is 14 residues long. This CDR3 is CASSLGRTQETQYF. The CDR3 DNA follows: TGCGCCAGCAGCTTGGGTCGGACACAAGAGACCCAGTACTTC.

Concerning this clone itself: Compared with germline, one end of the junction differs, possibly owing to a read error. V and J are TRBV7-7 and TRBJ2-5; D not resolved. There are 13 residues in the CDR3. CDR1 SSHAT and CDR2 FNYEAQ come from the germline V gene (reference sequence). The chain's CDR3 is CASSFGGQETQYF. In DNA, the CDR3 is TGTGCTAGCAGCTTCGGTGGCCAAGAGACCCAGTACTTC.

The chain joins TRBV7-9 to TRBJ2-1; D call uncertain. CDR3 length: 14 residues. CDR1 SEHNR and CDR2 FQNEAQ come from the germline V gene (reference sequence). V was shortened by 1 base and J by 1 base, with 5 bases between the two germline ends. The CDR3 region has the DNA TGTGCCAGCAGCTTAGGTCAGTCCTACAATGAGCAGTTCTTC. The encoded protein is CASSLGQSYNEQFF.

J is TRBJ1-2 and V is TRBV7-2; the D is unclear. In germline, CDR1 is SGHTA, CDR2 FQGNSA. The CDR3 sequence is 13 residues long. V was trimmed by 5 bases and J by 1 base, leaving 8 bases between them. The CDR3 nucleotides are TGTGCCAGCAGCCCAAACAGTAACTATGGCTACACCTTC. This sequence encodes CASSPNSNYGYTF.

This clone was seen only once. J is TRBJ1-1 and V is TRBV9, with TRBD1 matching over 7 bases. CDR1 is SGDLS and CDR2 is YYNGEE in the germline V gene. Losses at the gene ends were 3 bases for V and 3 bases for J; bases not matched to a gene: 5. CDR3 length: 14 amino acids. DNA of the CDR3: TGTGCCAGCAGCGAGACGGACAGGTACACTGAAGCTTTCTTT. Amino acids: CASSETDRYTEAFF.

In nucleotides, the CDR3 is TGCGCCAGCAGCTCGGGACAGGGTGCCTACTATGGCTACACCTTC. Residues: CASSSGQGAYYGYTF. The V and J genes are TRBV5-1 and TRBJ1-2; 9 positions match TRBD1. The CDR3 runs 15 residues. The germline V gene encodes CDR1 SGHRS and CDR2 YFSETQ. After removal of 3 bases from V and 3 bases from J, the junction contained 6 bases not matched to a gene.

The rearrangement uses TRBV5-4 and TRBJ1-4; 7 bases map to TRBD1. Germline V gene data show CDR1 as SGHNT and CDR2 as YYREEE (reference sequence). The CDR3 runs 14 residues. V lost 2 bases and J lost 5; bases outside the gene matches: 3. The CDR3 loop reads CASSFKGQNEKLFF. The DNA for the CDR3 is TGTGCCAGCAGCTTTAAGGGACAGAATGAAAAACTGTTTTTT.

The CDR3 DNA reads TGTGCCAGTAGTCGGGTCGGGGGAAAACTCTACAATGAGCAGTTCTTC. It encodes CASSRVGGKLYNEQFF. The V call is TRBV19, the J call TRBJ2-1; the D gene is possibly TRBD2 (6 bases). V dropped 5 bases and J dropped 3 bases, with 17 bases sitting between them. The CDR3 is 16 amino acids. Germline CDR1 is LNHDA and CDR2 is SQIVND (reference sequence).

J is TRBJ1-1 and V is TRBV19; maybe TRBD1 (5 bases). V dropped 8 bases and J dropped 2 bases, with 12 bases sitting between them. The CDR3 is 13 residues long. Germline CDR1 and CDR2: LNHDA and SQIVND (reference sequence). CDR3: CASSSTANTEAFF. CDR3 in DNA: TGTGCCAGTTCCTCGACAGCAAACACTGAAGCTTTCTTT.

This chain's CDR3 is CATSREKGTNTGELFF. The CDR3 region has the DNA TGTGCCACCAGCAGAGAAAAGGGGACAAACACCGGGGAGCTGTTTTTT. The gene calls are TRBV15 and TRBJ2-2; D might be TRBD1 (6 bases). CDR1 and CDR2 (germline): LNHNV, YYDKDF (reference sequence). Trimming cost V 0 bases and J 2 bases, with 10 bases left between them. CDR3 length: 16 amino acids.

The gene calls are TRBV19 and TRBJ1-2; D remains unclear. The CDR3 is made up of 14 amino acids. From germline, CDR1 is LNHDA and CDR2 SQIVND (reference sequence). Trimming took off 0 bases at V and 4 bases at J, with 9 bases between the two ends. CDR3 nucleotides: TGTGCCAGTAGTATAGATCGGGGATTCTATGGCTACACCTTC. It specifies CASSIDRGFYGYTF.

This chain connects TRBV5-1 to TRBJ2-7; TRBD1 aligns across 12 bases. The CDR3 runs to 16 residues. Trimming took 2 bases from V and 4 from J; bases not matched to a gene: 7. From germline, CDR1 is SGHRS and CDR2 YFSETQ. The CDR3 spells CASSLGTGGITYEQYF. The CDR3 bases are TGCGCCAGCAGCTTAGGGACAGGGGGCATAACGTACGAGCAGTACTTC. The full variable domain, completed using reference TRBV5-1 and TRBJ2-7, is KAGVTQTPRYLIKTRGQQVTLSCSPISGHRSVSWYQQTPGQGLQFLFEYFSETQRNKGNFPGRFSGRQFSNSRSEMNVSTLELGDSALYLCASSLGTGGITYEQYFGPGTRLTVT.

This clone came up a few times. The chain joins TRBV30 to TRBJ2-1; TRBD2 aligns across 7 bases. Trimming at V came to 3 bases and at J to 5 bases, leaving 10 bases not matched to a gene. The CDR3 length is 15 residues. Germline values: CDR1 GTSNPN, CDR2 SVGIG (reference sequence). Here the CDR3 reads CAWSTVGGGHNEQFF. In nucleotides, the CDR3 is TGTGCCTGGAGCACCGTAGGCGGGGGACACAATGAGCAGTTCTTC.

The J gene is TRBJ1-6, the V gene TRBV7-2; tentatively, D is TRBD1 (6 bases). This CDR3 spans 16 amino acids. In germline, CDR1 is SGHTA, CDR2 FQGNSA. The ends were cut back, 4 bases at V and 6 bases at J, with 16 bases in the middle. CDR3: CASSSERTARNSPLHF. The CDR3 nucleotides are TGTGCCAGCAGCTCCGAGCGGACAGCCCGTAATTCACCCCTCCACTTT.

The rearrangement links TRBV14 to TRBJ1-3; D gene ambiguous. V was cut by 4 bases and J by 2 bases, with 18 bases left in between. The CDR3 covers 17 residues. Germline V CDR1 and CDR2: SGHDN, FVKESK. CDR3 loop: CASSREPWGGPGNTIYF. The CDR3 nucleotides are TGTGCCAGCAGCCGCGAACCCTGGGGAGGCCCTGGAAACACCATATATTTT.

The chain uses TRBV7-9 and TRBJ2-7; 8 bases agree with TRBD1. V shed 5 bases, J shed 0 bases, and the junction held 6 bases outside the gene matches. Germline CDR1 reads SEHNR; CDR2 reads FQNEAQ (reference sequence). This CDR3 comprises 15 residues. The chain's CDR3 is CASSIQGGISYEQYF. The CDR3 bases are TGTGCCAGCAGCATACAGGGGGGAATCTCCTACGAGCAGTACTTC.

The chain has TRBV5-4 and TRBJ2-3; the match to TRBD2 covers 7 bases. Trimming cost V 4 bases and J 3 bases; bases outside gene matches: 5. Germline V lookup: CDR1 SGHNT, CDR2 YYREEE (reference sequence). The CDR3 contains 14 residues. In DNA, the CDR3 is TGTGCCAGCAGCGCCGGGGGGAGGACAGATACGCAGTATTTT. Translated: CASSAGGRTDTQYF.

The chain uses TRBV3-1 (or the pseudogene TRBV3-2) and TRBJ2-7; possible D gene TRBD2, 6 bases. The CDR3 runs to 17 residues. V was trimmed by 1 base and J by 4 bases, leaving 20 bases between them. Germline loops: CDR1 LGHDT, CDR2 YNNKEL (reference sequence). In nucleotides, the CDR3 is TGTGCCAGCAGCCAAGGTGTGATAGGGACTTGGTTATACGAGCAGTACTTC. Translation: CASSQGVIGTWLYEQYF.

The rearrangement links TRBV7-2 to TRBJ1-2, with D unclear. CDR1 is SGHTA, CDR2 FQGNSA, per germline. The CDR3 extends over 15 amino acids. Trimming pared 5 bases from V and 4 bases from J, leaving 17 bases between. This CDR3 is CASSPGPTETYGYTF. The CDR3 DNA follows: TGTGCCAGCAGCCCTGGGCCGACGGAAACCTATGGCTACACCTTC.